The entry below gives a single T cell receptor beta chain sequence along with its context. Antigen specificity is unknown. TCR beta sequencing covered blood CD8+ and CD4+ T cells. Patients with Susac syndrome fulfilled recently defined diagnostic criteria for definite or probable disease. The RNA input was about 0.45 to 1 ug, and it was reverse transcribed with random hexamers. Amplification of the TCR beta CDR3 was carried out by immunoSEQ multiplex PCR, which spanned a total of 54 Vbeta and 13 Jbeta segments. TCRdb analysed the immunoSEQ multiplex PCR reads with MiXCR anew, one entry per CDR3 protein. This sample has about 170,000 distinct CDR3 sequences; roughly 95% occur once, and the top ten carry 0.095% to 0.15%. CDR3 length: 15 residues. V lost 3 bases and J lost 7; bases outside the gene matches: 7. Germline CDR1 reads LGHDT; CDR2 reads YNNKEL (reference sequence). This sample is part of a study of CD8 T cells in Susac syndrome. Overall study results and limits: In its TCR sequencing and HLA analysis, the study acknowledged that the number of individuals was relatively small.

The chain recombines TRBV3-1 with TRBJ2-1; TRBD1 matches at 9 bases. This TCR derives from a human donor with Susac syndrome. Source material: CD4+ T cells from PBMCs. For the CDR3, the DNA is TGTGCCAGCAGCCACTCCGGGACAGGGAAGAATGAGCAGTTCTTC. It encodes CASSHSGTGKNEQFF.